The clone carrying this TCR beta chain has just one count. The sample originates from a study of blood T cell repertoires in COVID-19. Study in general: PBMCs, B-cell-depleted T cells, or T cells were the source of the cDNA or gDNA that made up the material.

The CDR3 covers 15 residues. Unmatched junction bases numbered 2, after V lost 4 bases and J lost 1 base. Germline V CDR1 and CDR2: SGHRS, YFSETQ. Authors' processing steps: Amplification of reference gene primers was used by the study to estimate nucleated cell counts. Method: immunoSEQ multiplex PCR; TCRdb's copy keeps in-frame clones and lacks some. The V and J calls and clone size were taken over from that table, and D and trimming were inferred from the DNA. The top ten clones hold roughly 8.6% of a sample with under 200,000 clones, roughly 85% of them seen once. The V call is TRBV5-1, the J call TRBJ2-1; 10 bases fit TRBD1. The sequenced sample was peripheral blood. The clonotype was recovered from a man in his sixties with acute or convalescent COVID-19. CDR3 region: CASSRGQGSYNEQFF. The DNA of the CDR3 is TGCGCCAGCAGCCGGGGACAGGGGTCCTACAATGAGCAGTTCTTC.